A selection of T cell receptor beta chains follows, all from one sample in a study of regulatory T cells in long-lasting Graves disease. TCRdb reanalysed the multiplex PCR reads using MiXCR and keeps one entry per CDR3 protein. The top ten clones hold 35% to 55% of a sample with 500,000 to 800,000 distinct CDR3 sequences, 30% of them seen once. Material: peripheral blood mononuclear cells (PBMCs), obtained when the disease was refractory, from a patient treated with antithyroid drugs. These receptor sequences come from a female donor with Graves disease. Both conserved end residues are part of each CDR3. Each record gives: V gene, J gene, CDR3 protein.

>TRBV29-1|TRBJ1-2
CSVVTDVYGYTF
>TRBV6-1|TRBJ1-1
CASNLKATTGRVGTEAFF
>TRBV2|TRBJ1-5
CASSEVGSQGERGRHF
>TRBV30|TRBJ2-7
CAWSRGSKTSYEQYF
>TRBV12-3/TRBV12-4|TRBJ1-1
CASSLADRGSAFF
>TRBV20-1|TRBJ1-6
CSAESLGQGLEVYNSPLHF
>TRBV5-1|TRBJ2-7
CASLAGGIGDEQYF
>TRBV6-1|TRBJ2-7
CASSTAAGYEQYF
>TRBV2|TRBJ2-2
CASIIGPSPIKNTGELFF
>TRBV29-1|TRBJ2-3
CSVEAGTITDTQYF
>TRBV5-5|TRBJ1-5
CASSGSDRVRDQPQHF
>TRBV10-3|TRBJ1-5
CAISLDSNQPQHF
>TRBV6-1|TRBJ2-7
CASNPVGAAEQYF
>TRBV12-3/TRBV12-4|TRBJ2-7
CASKGQLWSEQYF
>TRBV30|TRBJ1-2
CACPGDNNYGYTF
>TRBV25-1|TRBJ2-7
CASTKREGSYEQYF
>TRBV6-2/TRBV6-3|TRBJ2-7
CASSYEAHEQYF
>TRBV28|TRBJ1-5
CASSPRGTKHF
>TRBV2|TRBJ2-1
CASSELAGGSNYNEQFF
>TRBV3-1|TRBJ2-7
CASSQGPRIEQYF
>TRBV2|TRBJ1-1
CASRDRGPLSEAFF
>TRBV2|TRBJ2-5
CASKSLLAAQETQYF
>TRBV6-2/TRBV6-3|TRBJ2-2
CASSFKQGGSGELFF
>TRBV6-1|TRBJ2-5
CASSLGQQQETQYF
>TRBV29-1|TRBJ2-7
CSVRLAGHVYEQYF
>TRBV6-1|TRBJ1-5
CASILDSNQPQHF
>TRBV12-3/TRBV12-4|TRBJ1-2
CASGHGYTF
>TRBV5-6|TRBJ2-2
CASKEATSGTNTGELFF
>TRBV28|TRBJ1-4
CASGINEKLFF
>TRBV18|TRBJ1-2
CASSPLSDYGYTF
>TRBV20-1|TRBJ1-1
CSARAGSVGEAFF
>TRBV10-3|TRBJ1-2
CAITSDRPNGYTF
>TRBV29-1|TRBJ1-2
CSDGQGGPYGYTF
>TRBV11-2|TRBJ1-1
CASSHRQGWSTEAFF
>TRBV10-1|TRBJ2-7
CARTGLAGVPYEQYF
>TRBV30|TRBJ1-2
CAWSVSSSYGYTF
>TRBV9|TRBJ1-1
CASSVVDSGTEAFF